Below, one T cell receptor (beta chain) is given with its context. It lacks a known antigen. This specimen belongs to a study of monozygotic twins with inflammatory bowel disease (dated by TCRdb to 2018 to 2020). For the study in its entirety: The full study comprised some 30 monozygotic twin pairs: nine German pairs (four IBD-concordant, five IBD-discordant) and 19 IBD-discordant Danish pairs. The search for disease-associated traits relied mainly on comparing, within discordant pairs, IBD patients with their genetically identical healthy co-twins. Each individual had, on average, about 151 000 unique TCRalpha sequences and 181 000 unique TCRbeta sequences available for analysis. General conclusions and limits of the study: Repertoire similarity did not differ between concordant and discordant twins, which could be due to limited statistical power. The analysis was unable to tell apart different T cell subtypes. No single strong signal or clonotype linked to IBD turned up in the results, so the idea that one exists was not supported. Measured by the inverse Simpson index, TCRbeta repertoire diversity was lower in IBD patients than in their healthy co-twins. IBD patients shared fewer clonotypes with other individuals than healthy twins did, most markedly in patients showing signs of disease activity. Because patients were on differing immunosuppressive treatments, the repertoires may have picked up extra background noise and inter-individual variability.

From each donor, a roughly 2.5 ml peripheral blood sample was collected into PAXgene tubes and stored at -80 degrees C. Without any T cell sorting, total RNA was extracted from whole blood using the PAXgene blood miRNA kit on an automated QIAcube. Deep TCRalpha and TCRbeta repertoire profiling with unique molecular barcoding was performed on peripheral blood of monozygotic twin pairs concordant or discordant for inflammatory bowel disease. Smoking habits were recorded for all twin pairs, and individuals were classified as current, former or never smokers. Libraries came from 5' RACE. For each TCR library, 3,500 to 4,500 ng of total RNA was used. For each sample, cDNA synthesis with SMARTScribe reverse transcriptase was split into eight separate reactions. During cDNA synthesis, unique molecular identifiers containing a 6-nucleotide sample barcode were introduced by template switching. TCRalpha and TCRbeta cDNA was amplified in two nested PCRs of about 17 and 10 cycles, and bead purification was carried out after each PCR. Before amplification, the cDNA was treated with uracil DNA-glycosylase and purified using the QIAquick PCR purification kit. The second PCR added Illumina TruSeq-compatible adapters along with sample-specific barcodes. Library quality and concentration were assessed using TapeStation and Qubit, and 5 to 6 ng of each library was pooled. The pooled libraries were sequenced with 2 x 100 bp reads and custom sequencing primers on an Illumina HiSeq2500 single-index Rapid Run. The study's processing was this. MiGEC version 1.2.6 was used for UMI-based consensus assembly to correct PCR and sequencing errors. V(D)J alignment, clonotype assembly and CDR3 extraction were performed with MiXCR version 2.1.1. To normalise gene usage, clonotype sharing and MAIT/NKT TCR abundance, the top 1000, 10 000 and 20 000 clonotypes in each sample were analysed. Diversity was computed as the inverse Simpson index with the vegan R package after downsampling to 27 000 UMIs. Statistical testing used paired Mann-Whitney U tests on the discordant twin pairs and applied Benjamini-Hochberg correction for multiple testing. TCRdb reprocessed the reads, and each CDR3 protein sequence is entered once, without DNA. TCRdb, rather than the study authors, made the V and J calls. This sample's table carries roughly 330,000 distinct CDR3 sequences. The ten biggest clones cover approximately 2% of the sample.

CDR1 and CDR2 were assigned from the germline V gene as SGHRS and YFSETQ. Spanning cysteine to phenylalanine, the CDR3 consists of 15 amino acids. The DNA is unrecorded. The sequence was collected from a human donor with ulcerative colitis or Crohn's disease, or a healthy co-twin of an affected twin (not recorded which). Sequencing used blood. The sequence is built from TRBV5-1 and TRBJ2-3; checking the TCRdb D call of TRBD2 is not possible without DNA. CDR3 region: CASSLGSVITDTQYF.